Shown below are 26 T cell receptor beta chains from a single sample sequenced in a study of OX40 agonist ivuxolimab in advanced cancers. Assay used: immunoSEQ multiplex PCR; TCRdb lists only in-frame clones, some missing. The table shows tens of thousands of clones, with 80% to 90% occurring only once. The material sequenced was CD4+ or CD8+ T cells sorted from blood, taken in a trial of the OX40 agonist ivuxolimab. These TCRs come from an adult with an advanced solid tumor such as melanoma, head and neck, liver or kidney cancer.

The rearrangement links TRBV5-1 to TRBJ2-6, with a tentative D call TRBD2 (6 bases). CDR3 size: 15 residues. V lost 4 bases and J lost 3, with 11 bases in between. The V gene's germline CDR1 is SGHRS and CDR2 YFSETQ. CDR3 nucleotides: TGCGCCAGCAGCCCCGGGGGAGGTGGGGCCAACGTCCTGACTTTC. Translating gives CASSPGGGGANVLTF.

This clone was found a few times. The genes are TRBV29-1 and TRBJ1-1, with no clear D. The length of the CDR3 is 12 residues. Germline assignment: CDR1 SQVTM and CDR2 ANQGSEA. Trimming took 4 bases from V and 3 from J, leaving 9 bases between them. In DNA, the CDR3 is TGCAGCGTTGGGCAGAGAGACACTGAAGCTTTCTTT. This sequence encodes CSVGQRDTEAFF.

The CDR3 is CSSRQGAYNEQFF. The DNA for the CDR3 is TGCAGCTCGAGACAGGGGGCCTACAATGAGCAGTTCTTC. This chain uses TRBV29-1 with TRBJ2-1; 9 nucleotides match TRBD1. The CDR3 covers 13 residues. The V gene's germline CDR1 is SQVTM and CDR2 ANQGSEA. V lost 8 bases, J lost 2 bases, and 4 bases stayed unmatched.

The CDR3 protein is CASSLALAVISYNEQFF. The DNA for the CDR3 is TGCGCCAGCAGCCTCGCGCTAGCGGTCATTTCCTACAATGAGCAGTTCTTC. The chain links TRBV4-3 to TRBJ2-1; 7 nucleotides agree with TRBD2. CDR3 length: 17 residues. Germline values: CDR1 LGHNA, CDR2 YSLEER. V was clipped by 4 bases and J by 1 base; unmatched bases: 10.

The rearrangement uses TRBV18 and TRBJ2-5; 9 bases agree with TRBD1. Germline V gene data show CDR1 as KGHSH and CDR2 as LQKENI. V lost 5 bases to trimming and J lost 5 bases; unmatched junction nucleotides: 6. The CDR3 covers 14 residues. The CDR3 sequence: CASSRTGEGETQYF. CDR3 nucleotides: TGTGCCAGCTCAAGGACAGGGGAAGGGGAGACCCAGTACTTC.

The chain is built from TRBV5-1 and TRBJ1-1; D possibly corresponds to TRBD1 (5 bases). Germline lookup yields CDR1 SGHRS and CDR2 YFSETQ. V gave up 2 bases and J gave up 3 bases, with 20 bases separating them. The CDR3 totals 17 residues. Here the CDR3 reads CASSLGRGSVGDTEAFF. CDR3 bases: TGCGCCAGCAGCTTAGGACGGGGGAGTGTTGGGGACACTGAAGCTTTCTTT.

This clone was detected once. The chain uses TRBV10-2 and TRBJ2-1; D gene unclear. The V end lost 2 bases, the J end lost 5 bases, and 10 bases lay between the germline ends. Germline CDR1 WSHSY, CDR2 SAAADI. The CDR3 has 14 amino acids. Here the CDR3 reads CASSEKNSNNEQFF. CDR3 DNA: TGCGCCAGCAGTGAGAAGAACAGTAACAATGAGCAGTTCTTC.

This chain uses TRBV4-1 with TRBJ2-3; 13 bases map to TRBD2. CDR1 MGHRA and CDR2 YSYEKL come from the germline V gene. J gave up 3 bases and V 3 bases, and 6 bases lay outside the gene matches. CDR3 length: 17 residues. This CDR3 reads CASSQGRTSGSTDTQYF. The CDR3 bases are TGCGCCAGCAGCCAGGGCCGGACTAGCGGGAGTACAGATACGCAGTATTTT.

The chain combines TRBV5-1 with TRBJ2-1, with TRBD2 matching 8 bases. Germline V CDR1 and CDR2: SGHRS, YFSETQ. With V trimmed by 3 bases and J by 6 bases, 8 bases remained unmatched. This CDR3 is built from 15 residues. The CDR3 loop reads CASSSQSGTSNEQFF. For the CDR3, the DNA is TGCGCCAGCAGCTCACAATCCGGGACTAGCAATGAGCAGTTCTTC.

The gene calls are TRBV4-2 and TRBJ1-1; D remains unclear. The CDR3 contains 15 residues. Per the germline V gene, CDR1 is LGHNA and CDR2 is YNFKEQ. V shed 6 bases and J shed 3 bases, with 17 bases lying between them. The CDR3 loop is CASRDLGRLDTEAFF. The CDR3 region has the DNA TGTGCCAGCAGAGACCTCGGGCGCCTCGACACTGAAGCTTTCTTT.

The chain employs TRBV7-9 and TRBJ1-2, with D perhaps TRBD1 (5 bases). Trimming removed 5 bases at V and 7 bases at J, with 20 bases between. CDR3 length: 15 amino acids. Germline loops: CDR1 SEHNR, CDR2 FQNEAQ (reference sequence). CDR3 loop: CASSPGHELDVGYTF. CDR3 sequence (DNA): TGTGCCAGCAGCCCCGGACATGAGCTAGATGTTGGCTACACCTTC.

CDR3 in amino acids: CATRAAAGEKLFF. CDR3 nucleotides: TGTGCCACCCGGGCCGCCGCCGGTGAAAAACTGTTTTTT. V gene TRBV6-1 combines with J gene TRBJ1-4; D ambiguous. Germline CDR1 and CDR2: MNHNS and SASEGT. With 10 bases removed from V and 7 bases from J, the gap between germline ends came to 16 bases. The CDR3 spans 13 residues.

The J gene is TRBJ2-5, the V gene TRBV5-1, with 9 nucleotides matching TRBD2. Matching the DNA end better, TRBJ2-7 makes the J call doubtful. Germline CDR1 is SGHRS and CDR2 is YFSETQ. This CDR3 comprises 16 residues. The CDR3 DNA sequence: TGCGCCAGCAGCTTGAGGTCTAGCGGGACCTCCTACGAGCAGTACTTC. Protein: CASSLRSSGTSYEQYF.

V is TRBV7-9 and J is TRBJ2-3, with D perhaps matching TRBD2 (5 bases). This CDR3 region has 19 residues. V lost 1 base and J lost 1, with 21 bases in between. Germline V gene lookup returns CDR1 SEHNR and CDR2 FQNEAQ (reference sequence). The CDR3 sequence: CASSLVLAQQLKGTDTQYF. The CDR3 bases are TGTGCCAGCAGCTTAGTGTTAGCGCAACAACTTAAAGGCACAGATACGCAGTATTTT.

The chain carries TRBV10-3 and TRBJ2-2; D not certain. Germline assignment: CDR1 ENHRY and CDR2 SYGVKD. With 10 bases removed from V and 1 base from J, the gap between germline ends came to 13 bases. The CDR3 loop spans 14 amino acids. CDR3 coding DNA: TGTGCCACCAACCCCTCCCTGAACACCGGGGAGCTGTTTTTT. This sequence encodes CATNPSLNTGELFF.

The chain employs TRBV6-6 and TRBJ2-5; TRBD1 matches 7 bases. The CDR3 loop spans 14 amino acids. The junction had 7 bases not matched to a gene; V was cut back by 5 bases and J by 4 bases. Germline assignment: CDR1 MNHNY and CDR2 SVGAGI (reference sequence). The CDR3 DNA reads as TGTGCCAGCAGTCTCGGACAGGTGGGAGAGACCCAGTACTTC. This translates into CASSLGQVGETQYF.

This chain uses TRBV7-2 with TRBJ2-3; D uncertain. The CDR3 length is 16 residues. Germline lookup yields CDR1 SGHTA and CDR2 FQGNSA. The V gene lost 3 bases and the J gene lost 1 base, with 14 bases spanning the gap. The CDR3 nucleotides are TGTGCCAGCAGCTTGGGCCCCATGACTGGCACAGATACGCAGTATTTT. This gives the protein CASSLGPMTGTDTQYF.

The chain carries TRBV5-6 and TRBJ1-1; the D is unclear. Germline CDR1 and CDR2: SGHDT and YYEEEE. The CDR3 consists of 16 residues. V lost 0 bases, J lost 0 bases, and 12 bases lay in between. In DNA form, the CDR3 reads TGTGCCAGCAGCTTGGACGGCGGATTCATGAACACTGAAGCTTTCTTT. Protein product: CASSLDGGFMNTEAFF.

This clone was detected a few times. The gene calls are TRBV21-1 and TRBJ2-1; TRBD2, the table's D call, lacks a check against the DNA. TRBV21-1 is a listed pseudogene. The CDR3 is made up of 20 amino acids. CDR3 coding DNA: TGTGCCAGCAGCACCAGGGGGGCGACTAGCGGGGTCAGGATCTACAATGAGCAGTTCTTC. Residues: CASSTRGATSGVRIYNEQFF.

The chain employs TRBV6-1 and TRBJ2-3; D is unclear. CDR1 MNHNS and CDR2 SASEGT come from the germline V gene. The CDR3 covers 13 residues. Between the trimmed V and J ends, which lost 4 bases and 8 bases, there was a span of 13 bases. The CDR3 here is CASSGPLARTQYF. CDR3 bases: TGTGCCAGCAGTGGCCCATTGGCGCGTACGCAGTATTTT.

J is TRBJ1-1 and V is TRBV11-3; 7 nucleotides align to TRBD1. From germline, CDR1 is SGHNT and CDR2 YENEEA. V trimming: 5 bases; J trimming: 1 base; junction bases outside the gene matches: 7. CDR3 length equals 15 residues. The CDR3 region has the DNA TGTGCCAGCAGCCCCTGGGGACAGAAGAACACTGAAGCTTTCTTT. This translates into CASSPWGQKNTEAFF.

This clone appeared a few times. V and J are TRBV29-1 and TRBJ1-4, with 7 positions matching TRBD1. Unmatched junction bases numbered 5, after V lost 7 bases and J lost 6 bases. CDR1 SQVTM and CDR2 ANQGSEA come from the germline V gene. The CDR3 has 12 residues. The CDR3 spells CSAVTGDEKLFF. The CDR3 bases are TGCAGCGCAGTCACAGGGGATGAAAAACTGTTTTTT.

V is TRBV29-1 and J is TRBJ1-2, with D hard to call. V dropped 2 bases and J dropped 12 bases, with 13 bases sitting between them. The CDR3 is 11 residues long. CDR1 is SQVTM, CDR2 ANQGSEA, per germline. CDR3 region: CSVERWGGDTF. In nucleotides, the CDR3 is TGCAGCGTTGAAAGATGGGGAGGCGACACCTTC.

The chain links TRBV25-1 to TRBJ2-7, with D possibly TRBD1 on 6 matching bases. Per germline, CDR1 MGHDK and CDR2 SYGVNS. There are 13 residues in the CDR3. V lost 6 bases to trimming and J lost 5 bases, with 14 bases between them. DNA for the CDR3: TGTGCCAGCAGAGCTCCCTACAGGGACGAGCAGTACGTC. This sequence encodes CASRAPYRDEQYV.

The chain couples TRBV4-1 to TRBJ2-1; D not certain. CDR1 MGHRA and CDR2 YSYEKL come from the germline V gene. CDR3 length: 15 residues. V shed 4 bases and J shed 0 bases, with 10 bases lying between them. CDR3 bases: TGCGCCAGCAGCCGCGAGTCGAACTCCTACAATGAGCAGTTCTTC. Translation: CASSRESNSYNEQFF.

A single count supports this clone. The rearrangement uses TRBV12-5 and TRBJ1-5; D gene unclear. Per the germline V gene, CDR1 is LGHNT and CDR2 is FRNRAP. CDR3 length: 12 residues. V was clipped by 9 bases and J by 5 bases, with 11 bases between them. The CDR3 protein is CASLENHQPQHF. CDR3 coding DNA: TGTGCTAGCCTAGAAAATCATCAGCCCCAGCATTTT.